The 24 T cell receptor beta chains presented below share a single source sample, sequenced in a study of T cell responses to AZD1222 COVID-19 vaccine. Produced via immunoSEQ multiplex PCR; TCRdb's table is partial and in-frame only. This table has around 160,000 clones, roughly 94% appearing once. The material was peripheral blood, obtained 28 days after the second AZD1222 dose. The receptors were gathered from an adult who received the AZD1222 COVID-19 vaccine.

This clone was recorded a few times. The gene calls are TRBV2 and TRBJ1-6, with D perhaps TRBD1 (5 bases). The CDR3 loop spans 15 amino acids. V lost 0 bases, J lost 8 bases, and 11 bases lay in between. CDR1 and CDR2 from the germline V gene are SNHLY and FYNNEI. In DNA, the CDR3 is TGTGCCAGCAGTGAAGCCGGAAGGGGAGATTCACCCCTCCACTTT. This gives the protein CASSEAGRGDSPLHF. Combining the CDR3 with reference TRBV2 and TRBJ1-6 gives the whole variable domain EPEVTQTPSHQVTQMGQEVILRCVPISNHLYFYWYRQILGQKVEFLVSFYNNEISEKSEIFDDQFSVERPDGSNFTLKIRSTKLEDSAMYFCASSEAGRGDSPLHFGNGTRLTVT.

This sequence joins TRBV27 and TRBJ2-3, with 12 positions matching TRBD2. The J segment lost 6 bases and the V segment lost 4 bases, leaving 14 bases of the junction unmatched. The CDR3 sequence is 18 residues long. Germline V lookup: CDR1 MNHEY, CDR2 SMNVEV (reference sequence). CDR3: CASSSYSGLAGTKDTQYF. For the CDR3, the DNA is TGTGCCAGCAGTTCGTACAGTGGACTAGCGGGGACCAAGGATACGCAGTATTTT.

This clone has a handful of counts. The chain has TRBV20-1 and TRBJ1-5; D possibly corresponds to TRBD1 (6 bases). V shed 5 bases and J shed 2 bases, with 19 bases lying between them. The CDR3 totals 16 residues. Per germline, CDR1 DFQATT and CDR2 SNEGSKA (reference sequence). The CDR3 DNA reads TGCAGTGCTGGTGTGGGGGGGGCGTCGGGCAATCAGCCCCAGCATTTT. This gives the protein CSAGVGGASGNQPQHF.

The rearrangement links TRBV9 to TRBJ2-1; weak D call: TRBD2 (5 bases). This CDR3 spans 14 amino acids. CDR1 is SGDLS, CDR2 YYNGEE, per germline. V lost 2 bases to trimming and J lost 2 bases, with 8 bases between them. DNA for the CDR3: TGTGCCAGCAGCGTTCGGGAAACCTACAATGAGCAGTTCTTC. As protein: CASSVRETYNEQFF.

The chain is built from TRBV24-1 and TRBJ2-5; no clear D gene. Germline CDR1 reads KGHDR; CDR2 reads SFDVKD. The CDR3 covers 13 residues. Trimming removed 0 bases from V and 5 bases from J, with 6 bases in between. The CDR3 here is CATSDLVVETQYF. The CDR3 DNA is TGTGCCACCAGTGATTTGGTGGTGGAGACCCAGTACTTC.

This chain links TRBV11-2 with TRBJ1-5; TRBD1 matches 9 bases. Germline lookup yields CDR1 SGHAT and CDR2 FQNNGV. Trimming took 3 bases from V and 6 from J; bases not matched to a gene: 0. The CDR3 contains 13 residues. The CDR3 DNA reads TGTGCCAGCAGCTTGACAGGGGGTCAGCCCCAGCATTTT. Its protein product is CASSLTGGQPQHF.

The chain links TRBV10-3 to TRBJ2-7; no definite D call. Trimming stripped 5 bases from V and 3 bases from J, with 23 bases between. The CDR3 loop spans 17 amino acids. Germline V CDR1 and CDR2: ENHRY, SYGVKD. This CDR3 reads CAISRKFLRSSLYEQYF. CDR3 nucleotide sequence: TGTGCCATCAGTCGTAAATTTTTAAGATCCTCACTCTACGAGCAGTACTTC.

The J gene is TRBJ1-2, the V gene TRBV13, with 8 bases identical to TRBD1. V was pared by 6 bases and J by 6 bases, with 9 bases of the junction left unmatched. The germline V gene encodes CDR1 PRHDT and CDR2 FYEKMQ (reference sequence). The CDR3 sequence is 14 residues long. CDR3: CASRDRQGKDGYTF. In nucleotides, the CDR3 is TGTGCCAGCAGGGATAGACAGGGGAAGGATGGCTACACCTTC.

V and J are TRBV5-4 and TRBJ2-5; 11 bases agree with TRBD2. The CDR3 has 17 amino acids. J gave up 4 bases and V 2 bases, and 10 bases lay outside the gene matches. Germline V gene sequence: CDR1 SGHNT, CDR2 YYREEE (reference sequence). The CDR3 loop is CASSFGFSGRAGETQYF. The CDR3 DNA sequence: TGTGCCAGCAGCTTTGGGTTTAGCGGGAGGGCAGGAGAGACCCAGTACTTC.

The chain combines TRBV19 with TRBJ2-1, with 10 bases fitting TRBD2. This CDR3 contains 15 residues. Germline V CDR1 and CDR2: LNHDA, SQIVND (reference sequence). V dropped 4 bases and J dropped 6; count of bases not matched to a gene: 6. The CDR3 loop reads CASSTRTSGLNEQFF. The CDR3 DNA reads as TGTGCCAGTAGTACACGGACTAGCGGCCTCAATGAGCAGTTCTTC.

The table lists this clone with a count of one. V is TRBV27 and J is TRBJ2-7; the match to TRBD1 covers 7 bases. The CDR3 spans 14 residues. V lost 3 bases and J lost 2; bases outside the gene matches: 4. Germline assignment: CDR1 MNHEY and CDR2 SMNVEV (reference sequence). The CDR3 region is CASSFSRGPYEQYF. The CDR3 nucleotides are TGTGCCAGCAGTTTCTCAAGGGGGCCCTACGAGCAGTACTTC.

The J gene is TRBJ1-5, the V gene TRBV4-3; a weak D match, TRBD1 (5 bases). Germline-derived CDR1 and CDR2 are LGHNA and YSLEER. This CDR3 has 14 amino acids. Deletions cut 0 bases from V and 7 bases from J, with 10 bases between. The CDR3 nucleotides are TGCGCCAGCAGCCAAGAGAGGGGATACCAGCCCCAGCATTTT. Translating it yields CASSQERGYQPQHF.

V is TRBV6-6 and J is TRBJ2-3; 8 bases map to TRBD2. This CDR3 is 18 amino acids long. Trimming cost V 5 bases and J 5 bases; bases outside gene matches: 18. Germline V CDR1 and CDR2: MNHNY, SVGAGI (reference sequence). CDR3 protein: CASSPLGVAGSLRDTQYF. CDR3 DNA: TGTGCCAGCAGTCCCCTTGGGGTAGCGGGGTCCCTCAGAGATACGCAGTATTTT.

On this clone: The DNA is omitted, as the CDR3 cannot be located on it reliably, and the CDR3 follows TCRdb's listing. V and J are TRBV7-7 and TRBJ2-7; the table calls TRBD1, which could not be checked here. Including both end residues, the CDR3 is 16 amino acids long. CDR1 and CDR2 (germline): SSHAT, FNYEAQ (reference sequence). CDR3 residues: CASSSGTIVPLWEQYF.

The J gene is TRBJ1-1, the V gene TRBV11-2; the D gene is possibly TRBD1 (6 bases). Trimming took off 5 bases at V and 5 bases at J, with 12 bases between the two ends. Germline V gives CDR1 SGHAT, CDR2 FQNNGV. The CDR3 extends over 13 amino acids. The CDR3 is CASSQGRTTEAFF. The CDR3 DNA reads TGTGCCAGCAGCCAGGGGCGAACGACTGAAGCTTTCTTT.

Here the CDR3 reads CASSQEAGYEAFF. CDR3 sequence (DNA): TGTGCCAGCAGCCAAGAGGCAGGGTATGAAGCTTTCTTT. The gene calls are TRBV4-2 and TRBJ1-1, with D possibly being TRBD1 (5 bases). The V end was cut by 0 bases, the J end by 7 bases, with 9 bases between. The CDR3 extends over 13 amino acids. Germline V gene lookup returns CDR1 LGHNA and CDR2 YNFKEQ.

The chain joins TRBV10-2 to TRBJ1-3; no definite D call. Trimming cost V 6 bases and J 1 base, with 16 bases left between them. In germline, CDR1 is WSHSY, CDR2 SAAADI. This CDR3 region has 16 residues. The CDR3 sequence is CASRVLDASSGNTIYF. The CDR3, as DNA: TGCGCCAGCAGAGTGCTGGACGCCAGTTCTGGAAACACCATATATTTT.

The genes are TRBV5-1 and TRBJ1-2; D uncertain. From germline, CDR1 is SGHRS and CDR2 YFSETQ. The CDR3 has 14 residues. Trimming pared 0 bases from V and 5 bases from J, leaving 11 bases between. The CDR3 loop reads CASSLALEGYGYTF. The CDR3 DNA reads TGCGCCAGCAGCTTGGCCTTGGAGGGATATGGCTACACCTTC.

The chain is built from TRBV7-3 and TRBJ2-1; 7 bases are a match to TRBD2. Trimming removed 6 bases from V and 0 bases from J; junction bases left unmatched: 23. The CDR3 spans 21 residues. Per germline, CDR1 SGHTA and CDR2 FQGTGA. This CDR3 is CASSYYRDYLLHESSYNEQFF. CDR3 DNA: TGTGCCAGCAGTTACTACCGGGACTATCTCCTCCACGAAAGCTCCTACAATGAGCAGTTCTTC.

This chain uses TRBV2 with TRBJ1-5; 8 bases are a match to TRBD1. The germline V gene has CDR1 SNHLY and CDR2 FYNNEI. V shed 6 bases and J 0 bases; nucleotides not matched to a gene: 10. The CDR3 spans 17 residues. Here the CDR3 DNA reads TGTGCCAGCAGCACCGGGACAGGACCCATTAGCAATCAGCCCCAGCATTTT. Encoded protein: CASSTGTGPISNQPQHF. The full variable domain, in which reference TRBV2 and TRBJ1-5 provide the parts outside the CDR3, is EPEVTQTPSHQVTQMGQEVILRCVPISNHLYFYWYRQILGQKVEFLVSFYNNEISEKSEIFDDQFSVERPDGSNFTLKIRSTKLEDSAMYFCASSTGTGPISNQPQHFGDGTRLSIL.

The chain employs TRBV7-2 and TRBJ1-1; maybe TRBD1 (6 bases). The CDR3 sequence is 15 residues long. The germline gives CDR1 SGHTA, CDR2 FQGNSA. The V gene lost 1 base and the J gene lost 4 bases, with 13 bases spanning the gap. CDR3 sequence reads: CASSLGAVGATEAFF. The CDR3 DNA sequence: TGTGCCAGCAGCTTAGGCGCAGTGGGGGCCACTGAAGCTTTCTTT. Using reference TRBV7-2 and TRBJ1-1 for the parts outside the CDR3, the full variable domain is GAGVSQSPSNKVTEKGKDVELRCDPISGHTALYWYRQSLGQGLEFLIYFQGNSAPDKSGLPSDRFSAERTGGSVSTLTIQRTQQEDSAVYLCASSLGAVGATEAFFGQGTRLTVV.

This clone has a handful of counts. The chain combines TRBV6-1 with TRBJ1-6; possible D gene TRBD1, 6 bases. Germline V lookup: CDR1 MNHNS, CDR2 SASEGT. The ends were cut back, 0 bases at V and 7 bases at J, with 13 bases in the middle. CDR3 length: 16 residues. The CDR3 region has the DNA TGTGCCAGCAGTGAAGCGGTGACAGGCGCCAATTCACCCCTCCACTTT. This codes for CASSEAVTGANSPLHF.

V is TRBV19 and J is TRBJ2-7, with D tentatively TRBD1 (6 bases). Trimming left V 3 bases short and J 5 bases short, with 14 bases between. This CDR3 comprises 14 residues. Per the germline V gene, CDR1 is LNHDA and CDR2 is SQIVND (reference sequence). The CDR3 bases are TGTGCCAGTAGTATGTCGGCAGGGGTCGACGAGCAGTACTTC. Its protein is CASSMSAGVDEQYF.

The rearrangement joins TRBV11-2 to TRBJ1-3; possibly TRBD1 for D (5 bases). V was pared by 2 bases and J by 1 base, with 18 bases between. Germline V CDR1 and CDR2: SGHAT, FQNNGV. The CDR3 covers 18 residues. CDR3 nucleotides: TGTGCCAGCAGCTTACCCCCGTCAGGGTTTTCATCTGGAAACACCATATATTTT. Its translation is CASSLPPSGFSSGNTIYF.